This T cell receptor beta chain was observed in a study of blood T cell repertoires in COVID-19. Across the study: COVID-19 samples collected from the United States, Italy and Spain covered acute and convalescent phases.

Sequenced by immunoSEQ multiplex PCR; TCRdb stores in-frame clones only, minus some. Counted here are 150,000 to 200,000 clones, 70% to 90% occurring once; the ten biggest clones make up roughly 2.2%. The V end was cut by 1 base, the J end by 0 bases, with 3 bases between. CDR3 length: 13 amino acids. The V gene's germline CDR1 is SGHRS and CDR2 YFSETQ. This sequence was found in a man aged 65-85 years with active or convalescent COVID-19. Sequenced input: peripheral blood. The chain links TRBV5-1 to TRBJ2-3; D is unresolved. The CDR3 region is CASSLQSTDTQYF. CDR3 nucleotide sequence: TGCGCCAGCAGCTTGCAGAGCACAGATACGCAGTATTTT.